This TCR beta chain was recorded in a study of T cell responses to AZD1222 COVID-19 vaccine (dated by TCRdb to the early 2020s). For the wider study: AZD1222 recipients whose second dose came at about 4 weeks and those whose second dose came at about 12 weeks were combined into one group, since spike-specific TCR depth and breadth did not differ between the two schedules. A total of 233 trial participants underwent TCR sequencing, of whom about 200 received two doses of AZD1222 and some 25 received two doses of the MenACWY control vaccine. Enrollment into the trials was organized by age into subgroups of 18-55, 56-69 and 70-plus years, and those subgroups contained roughly 150, 30 and 60 TCR-sequenced participants, respectively. The paper as a whole reports these results and caveats: Nearly half of unique spike-specific TCRs reportedly recognized epitopes outside regions mutated in the B.1.351 and B.1.1.7 variants. Because no samples from the day 14 peak response were available, repertoires could be characterized only after the peak T cell response. Most participants were white British and females outnumbered males, and the authors suggested that clonal diversity may have been underestimated. In the small 56-69-year group, the increase in depth fell short of significance, most likely because of low power. The whole spike protein was spanned by vaccine-associated CD4 TCRs, and dominant responses were seen in regions 160-218 and 743-854. Conclusions about previously exposed vaccinees are limited, since just five or six AZD1222 recipients were seropositive for SARS-CoV-2 at baseline. After two AZD1222 doses, both the breadth and the depth of spike-specific TCRs were significantly higher than at day 0 and than in MenACWY recipients.

The CDR3 numbers 14 residues from cysteine through phenylalanine. Only the CDR3 region is kept as DNA, spanning 42 bases read in frame from base 1. CDR1 and CDR2 were assigned from the germline V gene as SQVTM and ANQGSEA. V loses 4 bases at its end and J loses 8 bases; junction bases beyond the gene matches: 11. In regard to this clone: Its antigen target is currently unknown. Base qualities are not at hand, and no much larger clone is one base apart.

The CDR3 regions of human TCRbeta chains were subjected to immunosequencing. For the original study's pipeline: Repertoire TCRs were checked for matches against a reference library of SARS-CoV-2-specific TCRs that had been generated using the MIRA antigen-specificity platform. Breadth meant the fraction of unique TCRs that were SARS-CoV-2-associated, whereas depth meant the fraction of total T cells that were SARS-CoV-2-associated. Each spike-specific TCR was assigned to its reactive spike region and to a CD4 or CD8 class using the MIRA data. Log10-transformed breadth and depth values were compared by one-way ANOVA with Sidak's multiple comparisons tests. In its TCRdb copy, this immuneACCESS table keeps in-frame sequences only and misses some clones. Where compared with another copy, unresolved V genes explain less than half of these, and the others have no known cause. The V and J calls and the clone size are those of that table, but D and trimming were determined from the DNA. The sample records about 100,000 clones, 70% to 90% of which are singletons. About 6% of the sample is held by the ten biggest clonotypes.

Per the publication, the time point label means: baseline before first vaccination. Samples from vaccinated people were obtained from the UK trials COV001 and COV002, which included a single-blind randomized controlled phase 2/3 trial of AZD1222 (ChAdOx1 nCoV-19) in healthy adults. For TCRbeta chain sequencing, PBMC samples from trial participants were taken at day 0 and at day 28 after the second dose. This TCR derives from an adult in good health. This chain is built from TRBV29-1 and TRBJ2-1, and 7 junction bases match TRBD2. The sample consisted of peripheral blood, taken on day 0 of AZD1222 vaccination. The nucleotides read TGCAGCGTTGCCGGCGGGAGTAAGTTCTATGAGCAGTTCTTC. This is translated as CSVAGGSKFYEQFF.